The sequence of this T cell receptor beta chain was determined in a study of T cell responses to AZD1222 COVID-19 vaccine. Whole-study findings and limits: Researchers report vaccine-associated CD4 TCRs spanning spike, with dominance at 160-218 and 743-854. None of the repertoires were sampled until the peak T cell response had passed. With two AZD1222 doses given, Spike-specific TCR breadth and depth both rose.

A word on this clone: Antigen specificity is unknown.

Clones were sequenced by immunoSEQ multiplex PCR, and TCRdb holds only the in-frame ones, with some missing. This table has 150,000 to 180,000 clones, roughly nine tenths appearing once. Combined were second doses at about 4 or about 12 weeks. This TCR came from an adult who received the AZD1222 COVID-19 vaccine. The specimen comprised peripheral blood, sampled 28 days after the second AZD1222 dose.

CDR3 DNA sequence: TGTGCCAGCAGCCAAATGGCGGGGCAAGGTGAGCAGTTCTTC. Residues: CASSQMAGQGEQFF. The chain links TRBV3-1 (or the pseudogene TRBV3-2) to TRBJ2-1; a possible D gene is TRBD2 (6 bases). Deletions cut 2 bases from V and 9 bases from J, with 14 bases between. Germline lookup yields CDR1 LGHDT and CDR2 YNNKEL (reference sequence). The CDR3 sequence is 14 residues long.